The source of this T cell receptor beta chain is a study of blood T cell repertoires in COVID-19. This table comes from immunoSEQ multiplex PCR, and its TCRdb copy is limited to in-frame clones, with some not included. The sample contains 260,000 or so clones, roughly four fifths of which appear only once. Exposed enrollees had met someone with a PCR-confirmed or clinician-diagnosed COVID-19 case at some point within the 2 weeks before study entry. This CDR3 is built from 13 residues. Germline V gene sequence: CDR1 SGHTA, CDR2 FQGTGA. With 4 bases clipped from V and 3 bases from J, the junction kept 1 base outside the gene matches.

The origin of this receptor is a woman in her forties who had been exposed to COVID-19. The chain links TRBV7-3 to TRBJ1-2; 8 bases agree with TRBD1. Sequenced input: PBMCs or T cells enriched from blood (not recorded which). CDR3 bases: TGTGCCAGCAGCTCGACAGGGGACTATGGCTACACCTTC. Amino acid sequence: CASSSTGDYGYTF.